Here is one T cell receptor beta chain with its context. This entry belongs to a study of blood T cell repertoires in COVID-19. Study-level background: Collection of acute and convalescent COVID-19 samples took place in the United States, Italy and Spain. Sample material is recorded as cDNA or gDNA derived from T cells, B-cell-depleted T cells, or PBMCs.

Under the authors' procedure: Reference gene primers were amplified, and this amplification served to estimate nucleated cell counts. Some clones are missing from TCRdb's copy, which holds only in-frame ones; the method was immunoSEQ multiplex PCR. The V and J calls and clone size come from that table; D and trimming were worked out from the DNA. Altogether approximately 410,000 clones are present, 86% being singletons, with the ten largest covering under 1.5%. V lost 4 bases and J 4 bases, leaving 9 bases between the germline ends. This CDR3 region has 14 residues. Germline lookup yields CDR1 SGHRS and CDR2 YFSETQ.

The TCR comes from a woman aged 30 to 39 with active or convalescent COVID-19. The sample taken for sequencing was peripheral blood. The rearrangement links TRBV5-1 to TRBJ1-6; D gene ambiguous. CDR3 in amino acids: CASSPSGYNSPLHF. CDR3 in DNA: TGCGCCAGCAGCCCCTCGGGGTATAATTCACCCCTCCACTTT.